This T cell receptor beta chain was sequenced for a study of blood T cell repertoires in COVID-19. Study summary: Material from acute and convalescent COVID-19 was sourced from the United States, Italy and Spain. In each case, the material was cDNA or gDNA derived from T cells, B-cell-depleted T cells, or PBMCs.

TCRdb's table, derived via immunoSEQ multiplex PCR, lists solely in-frame clones and lacks some. The profile shows over 75,000 clones, roughly 84% of them singletons. The germline V gene encodes CDR1 SNHLY and CDR2 FYNNEI. The CDR3 sequence is 15 residues long. V lost 5 bases and J 0 bases, leaving 10 bases between the germline ends. The chain is built from TRBV2 and TRBJ1-4; no definite D call. The sample consisted of peripheral blood. The TCR originated in a woman aged 80 or over with active or convalescent COVID-19. CDR3 loop: CASSFLQTTNEKLFF. The CDR3 bases are TGTGCCAGCAGTTTTTTACAGACAACTAATGAAAAACTGTTTTTT.